These T cell receptor beta chains were read from a single sample in a study of beta chain features in type 1 diabetes. TCRdb's copy holds only in-frame clones and misses some; the assay was immunoSEQ multiplex PCR. Of 150,000 or so clones listed, around 8.6% were seen once; the top ten hold around 0.5%. The sample taken for sequencing was central memory CD4+ T cells from blood. These TCRs come from a woman in her late teens or twenties with type 1 diabetes. The conserved cysteine and the conserved F or W are not part of the CDR3 here. The order of the fields is clone size, J gene, V gene, CDR3 protein. Expanded clones get a size class; other rows say once, few or many, or leave the size out.

clone size: .; J gene: TRBJ1-2; V gene: TRBV7-3; CDR3 protein: ASSSETAGGGYT
clone size: few; J gene: TRBJ2-7; V gene: TRBV30; CDR3 protein: AWSVSGVSYEQY
clone size: few; J gene: TRBJ2-2; V gene: TRBV14; CDR3 protein: ASSQQGVTGELF
clone size: few; J gene: TRBJ2-3; V gene: TRBV6-5; CDR3 protein: ASGDFTDTQY
clone size: .; J gene: TRBJ2-3; V gene: TRBV7-2; CDR3 protein: ASSPGTGTSGRISDTQY
clone size: few; J gene: TRBJ2-2; V gene: TRBV30; CDR3 protein: AWRRQGNGELF
clone size: few; J gene: TRBJ2-2; V gene: TRBV15; CDR3 protein: ATSRANTGEELF
clone size: few; J gene: TRBJ2-5; V gene: TRBV4-3; CDR3 protein: ASSQDLPAGSTQY
clone size: .; J gene: TRBJ2-3; V gene: TRBV13; CDR3 protein: ASSFWTSWADTQY
clone size: few; J gene: TRBJ2-2; V gene: TRBV27; CDR3 protein: ASSTVAGGNTGELF
clone size: .; J gene: TRBJ2-3; V gene: TRBV11-3; CDR3 protein: ASSLGGRADTQY
clone size: .; J gene: TRBJ1-2; V gene: TRBV6-1; CDR3 protein: ASRGQGAEGYT
clone size: few; J gene: TRBJ1-1; V gene: TRBV9; CDR3 protein: ASSVARVDTEAF
clone size: .; J gene: TRBJ2-7; V gene: TRBV25-1; CDR3 protein: ASSVGAGVYEQY
clone size: .; J gene: TRBJ1-2; V gene: TRBV5-1; CDR3 protein: ASSLREANYGYT
clone size: many; J gene: TRBJ2-1; V gene: TRBV29-1; CDR3 protein: SVAGLAGGTDEQF
clone size: .; J gene: TRBJ1-3; V gene: TRBV6-5; CDR3 protein: ASSGTGTGQNTIY
clone size: .; J gene: TRBJ2-1; V gene: TRBV5-4; CDR3 protein: ASSLLRGADNEQF
clone size: .; J gene: TRBJ2-4; V gene: TRBV7-2; CDR3 protein: ASSPSTGGPIQY
clone size: .; J gene: TRBJ2-5; V gene: TRBV7-3; CDR3 protein: ASSPGTGHETQY
clone size: few; J gene: TRBJ2-7; V gene: TRBV29-1; CDR3 protein: SLARYEQY
clone size: few; J gene: TRBJ2-5; V gene: TRBV4-3; CDR3 protein: ASSQDLGASVYQETQY
clone size: .; J gene: TRBJ2-1; V gene: TRBV11-2; CDR3 protein: ASSLEGGTYNEQF
clone size: few; J gene: TRBJ2-3; V gene: TRBV12-5; CDR3 protein: ASGRADTNTQY
clone size: .; J gene: TRBJ2-7; V gene: TRBV5-1; CDR3 protein: ASSPGQGPEQY
clone size: few; J gene: TRBJ2-5; V gene: TRBV5-4; CDR3 protein: ASSPGLGGFQETQY
clone size: .; J gene: TRBJ2-7; V gene: TRBV29-1; CDR3 protein: SVRQGSLDEQY
clone size: .; J gene: TRBJ2-3; V gene: TRBV7-2; CDR3 protein: ASSGLSSGGSTDTQY
clone size: .; J gene: TRBJ1-2; V gene: TRBV28; CDR3 protein: ASSLDGTVNYGYT
clone size: few; J gene: TRBJ1-1; V gene: TRBV7-8; CDR3 protein: ASSLGHGTEAF
clone size: few; J gene: TRBJ1-2; V gene: TRBV5-6; CDR3 protein: ASSLQGQGYGYT